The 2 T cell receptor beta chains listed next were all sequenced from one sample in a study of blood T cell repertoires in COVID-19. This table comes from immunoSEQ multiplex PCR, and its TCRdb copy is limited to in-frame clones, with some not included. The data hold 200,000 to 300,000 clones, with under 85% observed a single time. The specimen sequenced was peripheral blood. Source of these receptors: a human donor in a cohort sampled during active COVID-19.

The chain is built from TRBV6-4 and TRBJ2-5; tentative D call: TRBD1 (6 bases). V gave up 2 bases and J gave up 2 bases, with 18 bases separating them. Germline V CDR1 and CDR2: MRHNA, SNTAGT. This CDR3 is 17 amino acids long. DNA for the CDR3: TGTGCCAGCAGTGACCACAGAGCCGGGACAAGACAAGAGACCCAGTACTTC. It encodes CASSDHRAGTRQETQYF.

This CDR3 is CSVRQGTYEQYF. DNA for the CDR3: TGCAGCGTGAGACAGGGCACCTACGAGCAGTACTTC. The chain uses TRBV29-1 and TRBJ2-7, with 7 bases identical to TRBD1. V gave up 6 bases and J gave up 2 bases; unmatched junction bases: 4. The CDR3 runs 12 residues. The V gene's germline CDR1 is SQVTM and CDR2 ANQGSEA.